The table lists the clone carrying this T cell receptor (beta chain) with many counts. The antigen remains unidentified. The CDR3 has 12 amino acids. Germline-derived CDR1 and CDR2 are SQVTM and ANQGSEA. Trimming left V 1 base short and J 4 bases short, with 7 bases between. From the second PCR step, alpha and beta chains were amplified apart. Four subsets defined by CD45RA and CD27 were sorted after CD3, CD4, CD8 and live/dead staining. The data were taken from a study of naive and memory T cell subsets. Findings of the study overall: TCR counts from RNA may reflect activation-linked expression changes.

The beta constant-region primer was an equimolar mix of two oligonucleotides covering TRBC1 and TRBC2. An oligonucleotide with the SP2 primer and a 12-nucleotide UMI was ligated to the cDNA 3' end. TCRdb used MiXCR to reprocess the UMI-ligation and nested PCR reads, holding one entry per CDR3 protein. Of about 80,000 distinct CDR3 sequences in the sample, 10% to 15% were seen once. The receptor was derived from a human donor in good health. Sequencing was carried out using central memory CD4+ T cells from blood. The rearrangement uses TRBV29-1 and TRBJ1-2; D ambiguous. CDR3 bases: TGCAGCGTTGAAGGGCAAATCTATGGCTACACCTTC. Translation gives CSVEGQIYGYTF.